Presented here are 26 T cell receptor beta chains from one specimen sequenced in a study of blood T cell repertoires in COVID-19. TCRdb's table, derived via immunoSEQ multiplex PCR, lists solely in-frame clones and lacks some. The data contain around 60,000 clones, around 77% of them singletons. What was sequenced was peripheral blood. Receptors were obtained from a man older than 75 with active or convalescent COVID-19.

This clone was counted only a few times. The chain combines TRBV2 with TRBJ1-6; the match to TRBD1 covers 7 bases. Germline-derived CDR1 and CDR2 are SNHLY and FYNNEI. This CDR3 contains 14 residues. The V and J ends lost 6 bases and 6 bases, in that order; junction bases with no gene match: 5. CDR3 loop: CASRKTGANSPLHF. CDR3 nucleotide sequence: TGTGCCAGCAGGAAAACAGGGGCTAATTCACCCCTCCACTTT. Using reference TRBV2 and TRBJ1-6 for the parts outside the CDR3, the full variable domain is EPEVTQTPSHQVTQMGQEVILRCVPISNHLYFYWYRQILGQKVEFLVSFYNNEISEKSEIFDDQFSVERPDGSNFTLKIRSTKLEDSAMYFCASRKTGANSPLHFGNGTRLTVT.

V and J are TRBV5-1 and TRBJ2-7; 8 bases match TRBD1. J lost 6 bases, V lost 5 bases, and 4 bases had no gene match. CDR3 length: 12 amino acids. Germline loops: CDR1 SGHRS, CDR2 YFSETQ. The CDR3 DNA is TGCGCCAGCAGGGAAACAGGGGGCGAGCAGTACTTC. Protein sequence: CASRETGGEQYF.

This clone was recorded only once. The gene calls are TRBV7-9 and TRBJ2-3; the match to TRBD2 covers 12 bases. The trim removed 5 bases at V and 0 bases at J, leaving 3 bases unmatched. The CDR3 has 16 amino acids. Germline assignment: CDR1 SEHNR and CDR2 FQNEAQ (reference sequence). DNA for the CDR3: TGTGCCAGCAGCCACGGGACTAGCGGGAGCACAGATACGCAGTATTTT. Its translation: CASSHGTSGSTDTQYF.

This clone was picked up a small number of times. The rearrangement links TRBV6-2 or TRBV6-3 to TRBJ2-7; 7 bases fit TRBD1. Per the germline V gene, CDR1 is MNHEY and CDR2 is SVGEGT. J was trimmed by 3 bases and V by 4 bases; bases with no gene match: 6. This CDR3 region has 14 residues. CDR3 loop: CASSWRQGIYEQYF. DNA of the CDR3: TGTGCCAGCAGTTGGAGACAGGGAATCTACGAGCAGTACTTC.

This chain connects TRBV9 to TRBJ1-2, with 9 bases fitting TRBD1. Trimming took 5 bases from V and 4 from J; bases not matched to a gene: 6. CDR1 is SGDLS and CDR2 is YYNGEE in the germline V gene. This CDR3 is 14 amino acids long. The CDR3 sequence: CASRGTGIGYGYTF. In DNA, the CDR3 is TGTGCCAGCAGGGGGACAGGGATTGGCTATGGCTACACCTTC.

This clone occurred a few times. The genes are TRBV7-2 and TRBJ1-2; 7 bases line up with TRBD1. Germline V gene data show CDR1 as SGHTA and CDR2 as FQGNSA. CDR3 length equals 15 residues. V lost 2 bases and J lost 8; bases outside the gene matches: 11. The chain's CDR3 is CASSLRTGVLEGYTF. CDR3 bases: TGTGCCAGCAGCTTAAGGACAGGCGTTTTAGAAGGCTACACCTTC.

V gene TRBV19 combines with J gene TRBJ2-4, with TRBD2 identical over 10 bases. This CDR3 comprises 16 residues. J gave up 3 bases and V 4 bases, and 6 bases lay outside the gene matches. CDR1 and CDR2 from the germline V gene are LNHDA and SQIVND (reference sequence). This CDR3 is CASSKGQRGGKNIQYF. CDR3 nucleotides: TGTGCCAGTAGTAAAGGCCAGCGGGGGGGCAAAAACATTCAGTACTTC. The complete variable domain, with remaining parts taken from reference TRBV19 and TRBJ2-4, reads DGGITQSPKYLFRKEGQNVTLSCEQNLNHDAMYWYRQDPGQGLRLIYYSQIVNDFQKGDIAEGYSVSREKKESFPLTVTSAQKNPTAFYLCASSKGQRGGKNIQYFGAGTRLSVL.

The genes are TRBV24-1 and TRBJ2-2; D possibly corresponds to TRBD2 (6 bases). CDR1 and CDR2 (germline): KGHDR, SFDVKD. Between the trimmed V and J ends, which lost 0 bases and 0 bases, there was a span of 7 bases. The CDR3 runs to 16 residues. This chain's CDR3 is CATSDLGGTNTGELFF. Here the CDR3 DNA reads TGTGCCACCAGTGATTTGGGGGGGACGAACACCGGGGAGCTGTTTTTT.

The V and J genes are TRBV2 and TRBJ2-3, with TRBD2 matching over 8 bases. The CDR3 loop spans 15 amino acids. Germline CDR1 SNHLY, CDR2 FYNNEI. J gave up 4 bases and V 4 bases, and 7 bases lay outside the gene matches. The CDR3 DNA is TGTGCCAGCAGTGGTGGCGGGGGGAGGTCAGATACGCAGTATTTT. Residues: CASSGGGGRSDTQYF.

V and J are TRBV19 and TRBJ2-7; tentative D call: TRBD2 (6 bases). Germline V gene sequence: CDR1 LNHDA, CDR2 SQIVND (reference sequence). Deletions cut 11 bases from V and 6 bases from J, with 23 bases between. The CDR3 is made up of 14 amino acids. CDR3 in amino acids: CAPLTEGGEFEQYF. DNA of the CDR3: TGTGCCCCATTGACGGAGGGAGGAGAGTTCGAGCAGTACTTC.

The V call is TRBV7-9, the J call TRBJ2-1, with 8 bases identical to TRBD2. Trimming cost V 5 bases and J 0 bases; bases outside gene matches: 9. The CDR3 length is 17 residues. From germline, CDR1 is SEHNR and CDR2 FQNEAQ (reference sequence). This CDR3 reads CASSPGVAGSSYNEQFF. CDR3 bases: TGTGCCAGCAGCCCGGGGGTAGCGGGGAGCTCCTACAATGAGCAGTTCTTC.

This clone came up a few times. In DNA form, the CDR3 reads TGTGCCAGCAGCCCTTTAGCTGGGACAGGGGGCGTTTACGAGCAGTACTTC. Amino acids: CASSPLAGTGGVYEQYF. This sequence joins TRBV7-8 and TRBJ2-7; 12 bases map to TRBD1. Germline lookup yields CDR1 SGHVS and CDR2 FQNEAQ. The CDR3 is 17 residues long. V gave up 5 bases and J gave up 4 bases; unmatched junction bases: 12. Filled out from reference TRBV7-8 and TRBJ2-7, the complete variable domain reads GAGVSQSPRYKVAKRGQDVALRCDPISGHVSLFWYQQALGQGPEFLTYFQNEAQLDKSGLPSDRFFAERPEGSVSTLKIQRTQQEDSAVYLCASSPLAGTGGVYEQYFGPGTRLTVT.

A word on this clone: The junction departs from germline at one end; a sequencing error may be responsible. This chain joins TRBV10-3 and TRBJ2-3, with D hard to call. Germline values: CDR1 ENHRY, CDR2 SYGVKD. The CDR3 is 15 residues long. The CDR3 spells CATSETRVNADTQYF. The CDR3, as DNA: TGTGCCACCAGTGAAACACGGGTCAACGCGGATACGCAGTATTTT.

The rearrangement joins TRBV18 to TRBJ2-6; 7 bases are shared with TRBD1. Germline assignment: CDR1 KGHSH and CDR2 LQKENI. The V segment lost 6 bases and the J segment 4 bases; nucleotides outside the gene matches: 6. The CDR3 runs to 15 residues. The CDR3 here is CASSSDRSGANVLTF. The DNA for the CDR3 is TGTGCCAGCTCTTCGGACAGGTCGGGGGCCAACGTCCTGACTTTC.

The chain combines TRBV6-5 with TRBJ2-7, with 8 nucleotides matching TRBD1. The CDR3 contains 15 residues. The germline gives CDR1 MNHEY, CDR2 SVGAGI. The J segment lost 5 bases and the V segment lost 2 bases, leaving 8 bases of the junction unmatched. CDR3 nucleotides: TGTGCCAGCAGTTACCGTCAGGGGGCGTTGGACGAGCAGTACTTC. Its protein is CASSYRQGALDEQYF.

The chain employs TRBV6-5 and TRBJ2-5, with 7 bases identical to TRBD2. This CDR3 region has 15 residues. V lost 4 bases and J lost 5; bases outside the gene matches: 10. Per the germline V gene, CDR1 is MNHEY and CDR2 is SVGAGI. CDR3 DNA sequence: TGTGCCAGCAGTTTAACGGGAGGTTTCGGTGAGACCCAGTACTTC. Protein sequence: CASSLTGGFGETQYF.

The genes are TRBV25-1 and TRBJ2-5, with 16 bases lining up with TRBD2. The CDR3 sequence is 16 residues long. V lost 10 bases to trimming and J lost 5 bases; unmatched junction nucleotides: 10. Looked up from germline, CDR1 is MGHDK and CDR2 is SYGVNS. CDR3 DNA: TGTGCCACGTCCGGGACTAGCGGGAGGGCCGTTGAGACCCAGTACTTC. Amino acids: CATSGTSGRAVETQYF. The variable domain in full, completed from reference TRBV25-1 and TRBJ2-5, reads EADIYQTPRYLVIGTGKKITLECSQTMGHDKMYWYQQDPGMELHLIHYSYGVNSTEKGDLSSESTVSRIRTEHFPLTLESARPSHTSQYLCATSGTSGRAVETQYFGPGTRLLVL.

V gene TRBV2 combines with J gene TRBJ1-3, with D tentatively TRBD1 (6 bases). The CDR3 is made up of 13 amino acids. Germline values: CDR1 SNHLY, CDR2 FYNNEI. Trimming cost V 6 bases and J 4 bases, with 10 bases left between them. CDR3 sequence reads: CASRTGGGNTIYF. In nucleotides, the CDR3 is TGTGCCAGCAGGACGGGGGGCGGAAACACCATATATTTT.

This sequence joins TRBV10-2 and TRBJ1-3, with 7 positions matching TRBD1. This CDR3 spans 15 amino acids. Germline CDR1 and CDR2: WSHSY and SAAADI. V trimming: 2 bases; J trimming: 5 bases; junction bases outside the gene matches: 6. CDR3 DNA: TGCGCCAGCAGTGAGACAGGGGAGGCCCGAAACACCATATATTTT. Translating gives CASSETGEARNTIYF.

The chain couples TRBV19 to TRBJ2-3, with 10 bases matching TRBD2. V shed 4 bases, J shed 3 bases, and the junction held 7 bases outside the gene matches. This CDR3 comprises 16 residues. Germline loops: CDR1 LNHDA, CDR2 SQIVND (reference sequence). The chain's CDR3 is CASSTRTSGITDTQYF. CDR3 DNA sequence: TGTGCCAGTAGTACCAGGACTAGCGGAATTACAGATACGCAGTATTTT.

The gene calls are TRBV23-1 and TRBJ2-1; 7 positions agree with TRBD2. TRBV23-1 is treated as an ORF (open reading frame) with a function not yet certain. The CDR3 length is 14 residues. The ends lost 6 bases at V and 6 bases at J; junction bases unmatched: 8. For the CDR3, the DNA is TGCGCCAGCAGCCACCGGGGGGTAGGCAATGAGCAGTTCTTC. Amino acid sequence: CASSHRGVGNEQFF.

A few counts support this clone. The rearrangement links TRBV6-1 to TRBJ1-1, with 7 bases lining up with TRBD1. V was pared by 2 bases and J by 4 bases, with 1 base of the junction left unmatched. Germline values: CDR1 MNHNS, CDR2 SASEGT. This CDR3 spans 13 amino acids. CDR3: CASSEQGGTEAFF. The CDR3 DNA reads TGTGCCAGCAGTGAACAGGGGGGCACTGAAGCTTTCTTT.

The chain joins TRBV5-5 to TRBJ1-5; possibly TRBD1 for D (6 bases). This CDR3 has 14 residues. V lost 1 base and J lost 4, with 9 bases in between. CDR1 and CDR2 (germline): SGHKS, YYEKEE (reference sequence). CDR3 coding DNA: TGTGCCAGCAGCTTGAGGACAGTTAATCAGCCCCAGCATTTT. It specifies CASSLRTVNQPQHF.

In its sample, this clone is medium-sized. CDR3 bases: TGCAGCGCCGAGAGAGACAGGTGGGAAGCTTTCTTT. Its translation is CSAERDRWEAFF. The rearrangement links TRBV29-1 to TRBJ1-1; D possibly corresponds to TRBD1 (6 bases). CDR3 length equals 12 residues. Germline CDR1 and CDR2: SQVTM and ANQGSEA. V was trimmed by 7 bases and J by 8 bases, leaving 17 bases between them.

V and J are TRBV4-1 and TRBJ2-7; a possible D gene is TRBD2 (6 bases). The CDR3 runs 15 residues. Germline V gives CDR1 MGHRA, CDR2 YSYEKL. The ends were cut back, 2 bases at V and 9 bases at J, with 20 bases in the middle. The CDR3 DNA follows: TGCGCCAGCAGCCAACCCCGGGACCGCTGGAGGGGGCAGTACTTC. Translating it yields CASSQPRDRWRGQYF.

The rearrangement links TRBV4-2 to TRBJ1-4; 7 bases are shared with TRBD1. The germline V gene encodes CDR1 LGHNA and CDR2 YNFKEQ. V shed 4 bases, J shed 5 bases, and the junction held 4 bases outside the gene matches. CDR3 length: 14 residues. The CDR3 DNA follows: TGTGCCAGCAGCCTAGGGACAGCGAATGAAAAACTGTTTTTT. Translation: CASSLGTANEKLFF.